The next 28 T cell receptor beta chains were all read from a single sample in a study of vaccination effects on CD4 cells after COVID-19. Data came from immunoSEQ multiplex PCR; TCRdb stores just in-frame clones and leaves some out. The table lists tens of thousands of clones, over 75% of them singletons, with under 6% in the top ten. Before sequencing, viral peptide pools were used by the ViraFEST assay to expand antigen-specific CD4+ T cells. Scientists isolated CD4+ T cells after a roughly nine-day culture period ended. Each participant was administered two doses of either the BNT162b2 or the mRNA-1273 vaccine. Their antigens remain unidentified. The sequenced sample was CD4+ T cells from PBMCs cultured with SARS-CoV-2 spike peptides, obtained after COVID-19 vaccination. The receptors originated from a human donor who received a COVID-19 vaccine. Some clones in this sample may be carry-over from other donors' samples.

The genes are TRBV21-1 and TRBJ2-7; the tabulated D call, TRBD1, remains unverified against the DNA. TRBV21-1 is flagged as a pseudogene. The CDR3 totals 15 residues. The CDR3 region has the DNA TGTGCCAGCAGCGACCGGGACAGGGCTTTTTACGAGCAGTACGTC. Protein: CASSDRDRAFYEQYV.

This chain connects TRBV6-5 to TRBJ1-5; D unclear. This CDR3 is built from 13 residues. CDR1 is MNHEY and CDR2 is SVGAGI in the germline V gene. V gave up 6 bases and J gave up 7 bases, with 13 bases separating them. In DNA, the CDR3 is TGTGCCAGCAGCCAAAACATAGACCAGCCCCAGCATTTT. Amino acids: CASSQNIDQPQHF.

The rearrangement links TRBV7-2 to TRBJ1-4; D is undetermined. This CDR3 region has 16 residues. Trimming pared 7 bases from V and 4 bases from J, leaving 19 bases between. The germline gives CDR1 SGHTA, CDR2 FQGNSA. CDR3 sequence reads: CASTRSQRQFNEKLFF. The CDR3 region has the DNA TGTGCCAGCACTCGATCTCAGCGGCAGTTTAATGAAAAACTGTTTTTT.

This clone is medium-sized in the sample. The chain is built from TRBV9 and TRBJ2-5; 10 bases are a match to TRBD2. Germline loops: CDR1 SGDLS, CDR2 YYNGEE. The CDR3 has 17 amino acids. The ends lost 2 bases at V and 1 base at J; junction bases unmatched: 8. This chain's CDR3 is CASSVGVLAGLQETQYF. Here the CDR3 DNA reads TGTGCCAGCAGCGTGGGGGTACTAGCGGGGCTCCAAGAGACCCAGTACTTC.

The V and J genes are TRBV9 and TRBJ2-1; D uncertain. Per germline, CDR1 SGDLS and CDR2 YYNGEE. The length of the CDR3 is 16 residues. The ends were cut back, 0 bases at V and 0 bases at J, with 10 bases in the middle. As DNA, the CDR3 is TGTGCCAGCAGCGTAGCTGGCGCGAGCTCCTACAATGAGCAGTTCTTC. Translation: CASSVAGASSYNEQFF. Based on the CDR3 plus reference TRBV9 and TRBJ2-1, the full variable domain is DSGVTQTPKHLITATGQRVTLRCSPRSGDLSVYWYQQSLDQGLQFLIQYYNGEERAKGNILERFSAQQFPDLHSELNLSSLELGDSALYFCASSVAGASSYNEQFFGPGTRLTVL.

This rearrangement joins TRBV18 to TRBJ1-2; D call uncertain. Trimming removed 0 bases at V and 0 bases at J, with 8 bases between. Germline V CDR1 and CDR2: KGHSH, LQKENI. CDR3 length: 15 residues. The CDR3: CASSPPAQTNYGYTF. The CDR3 DNA reads as TGTGCCAGCTCACCACCGGCGCAAACTAACTATGGCTACACCTTC. The full variable domain, rest sourced from reference TRBV18 and TRBJ1-2, is NAGVMQNPRHLVRRRGQEARLRCSPMKGHSHVYWYRQLPEEGLKFMVYLQKENIIDESGMPKERFSAEFPKEGPSILRIQQVVRGDSAAYFCASSPPAQTNYGYTFGSGTRLTVV.

V usage is TRBV30 and J usage is TRBJ2-1; D unclear. This CDR3 is 15 amino acids long. Germline lookup yields CDR1 GTSNPN and CDR2 SVGIG (reference sequence). V was shortened by 1 base and J by 0 bases, with 10 bases between the two germline ends. The CDR3 DNA follows: TGTGCCTGGAGTGCCACACCGAGCTCCTACAATGAGCAGTTCTTC. Protein product: CAWSATPSSYNEQFF.

This chain uses TRBV19 with TRBJ2-3, with D perhaps TRBD1 or TRBD2 (5 bases each). Trimming shortened V by 5 bases and J by 1 base, and 13 bases separated the two germline ends. The CDR3 length is 15 residues. Per germline, CDR1 LNHDA and CDR2 SQIVND (reference sequence). CDR3 nucleotide sequence: TGTGCCAGTAGTCGGCGGCAGGGAGGCACAGATACGCAGTATTTT. It specifies CASSRRQGGTDTQYF.

V and J are TRBV21-1 and TRBJ2-7; the table's D call, TRBD1, was not checked against the DNA. TRBV21-1 is assigned pseudogene status. This CDR3 has 13 amino acids. The CDR3 spells CASLPQGSHEQYV. The DNA of the CDR3 is TGTGCCAGCCTCCCCCAGGGTTCCCACGAGCAGTACGTC.

This clone was seen a few times. The V and J genes are TRBV25-1 and TRBJ1-6; tentative D call: TRBD1 (6 bases). Germline CDR1 MGHDK, CDR2 SYGVNS. The V and J ends lost 5 bases and 6 bases respectively, with 17 bases between them. CDR3 length: 16 residues. CDR3 protein: CASSTGWGAGNSPLHF. DNA of the CDR3: TGTGCCAGCAGTACCGGGTGGGGGGCCGGTAATTCACCCCTCCACTTT.

This chain links TRBV19 with TRBJ2-7; TRBD2 aligns across 8 bases. V was pared by 5 bases and J by 3 bases, with 6 bases of the junction left unmatched. The CDR3 length is 14 residues. The germline V gene encodes CDR1 LNHDA and CDR2 SQIVND (reference sequence). CDR3 bases: TGTGCCAGTAGTCCCGGGGGGGAGGTCTACGAGCAGTACGTC. It translates to CASSPGGEVYEQYV.

This chain links TRBV5-1 with TRBJ2-2; D gene unclear. V shed 0 bases and J shed 2 bases, with 17 bases lying between them. This CDR3 contains 18 residues. CDR1 and CDR2 (germline): SGHRS, YFSETQ. The CDR3 is CASSLAGSSGENTGELFF. CDR3 nucleotides: TGCGCCAGCAGCTTGGCCGGGTCGTCAGGAGAAAACACCGGGGAGCTGTTTTTT. Filled out from reference TRBV5-1 and TRBJ2-2, the complete variable domain reads KAGVTQTPRYLIKTRGQQVTLSCSPISGHRSVSWYQQTPGQGLQFLFEYFSETQRNKGNFPGRFSGRQFSNSRSEMNVSTLELGDSALYLCASSLAGSSGENTGELFFGEGSRLTVL.

The CDR3 DNA is TGTGCCAGCAGCTTGACGGGGACAACTAATGAAAAACTGTTTTTT. It encodes CASSLTGTTNEKLFF. The V gene is TRBV5-8, the J gene TRBJ1-4; D not resolved. The CDR3 extends over 15 amino acids. Germline V gene sequence: CDR1 SGHTS, CDR2 YDEGEE. V lost 1 base to trimming and J lost 0 bases, with 7 bases between them.

The rearrangement uses TRBV5-1 and TRBJ2-2, with D possibly matching TRBD1 (5 bases). Germline V gives CDR1 SGHRS, CDR2 YFSETQ. The CDR3 totals 16 residues. Trimming took off 1 base at V and 0 bases at J, with 10 bases between the two ends. The DNA of the CDR3 is TGCGCCAGCAGCTTGAAGCAGGGATCGAACACCGGGGAGCTGTTTTTT. Amino acids: CASSLKQGSNTGELFF.

A single count supports this clone. The genes are TRBV2 and TRBJ2-1, with 8 nucleotides matching TRBD2. The V and J ends lost 2 bases and 6 bases, in that order; junction bases with no gene match: 6. The CDR3 totals 15 residues. Germline CDR1 is SNHLY and CDR2 is FYNNEI. The CDR3 bases are TGTGCCAGCAGTGAACAGGGACTAGGGCCCAATGAGCAGTTCTTC. This encodes CASSEQGLGPNEQFF.

This chain uses TRBV5-1 with TRBJ1-5; no definite D call. The CDR3 contains 13 residues. Between the trimmed V and J ends, which lost 1 base and 7 bases, there was a span of 9 bases. Germline V CDR1 and CDR2: SGHRS, YFSETQ. CDR3 loop: CASSLREGQPQHF. The CDR3 DNA follows: TGCGCCAGCAGCTTGAGGGAGGGACAGCCCCAGCATTTT. The variable domain in full, completed from reference TRBV5-1 and TRBJ1-5, reads KAGVTQTPRYLIKTRGQQVTLSCSPISGHRSVSWYQQTPGQGLQFLFEYFSETQRNKGNFPGRFSGRQFSNSRSEMNVSTLELGDSALYLCASSLREGQPQHFGDGTRLSIL.

This sequence joins TRBV6-2 or TRBV6-3 and TRBJ2-3, with TRBD2 matching 11 bases. Germline trimming cut 6 bases from V and 3 bases from J; bases unmatched to any gene: 8. CDR3 length: 16 amino acids. Germline V lookup: CDR1 MNHEY, CDR2 SVGEGT. The CDR3 region has the DNA TGTGCCAGCAGCAATAGCGGGGGGGCCCGTACAGATACGCAGTATTTT. It codes for CASSNSGGARTDTQYF.

J is TRBJ1-2 and V is TRBV7-9, with TRBD1 matching over 12 bases. Germline CDR1 reads SEHNR; CDR2 reads FQNEAQ (reference sequence). Trimming took 5 bases from V and 7 from J; bases not matched to a gene: 11. The CDR3 length is 16 residues. Written as DNA, the CDR3 is TGTGCCAGCAGCCGCACCGGGACAGGGGGCGCGGGTGGCTACACCTTC. Translation gives CASSRTGTGGAGGYTF.

This clone was detected only a few times. CDR3 in DNA: TGTGCCAGCAGCCGGGACAGGGGGAATTCACCCCTCCACTTT. Translated, it gives CASSRDRGNSPLHF. The J gene is TRBJ1-6, the V gene TRBV6-5; 11 nucleotides line up with TRBD1. V lost 6 bases and J lost 7; bases outside the gene matches: 2. The CDR3 length is 14 residues. Looked up from germline, CDR1 is MNHEY and CDR2 is SVGAGI.

The V and J genes are TRBV6-4 and TRBJ2-2; maybe TRBD2 (6 bases). Between the trimmed V and J ends, which lost 3 bases and 7 bases, there was a span of 12 bases. The CDR3 has 14 amino acids. Germline CDR1 is MRHNA and CDR2 is SNTAGT. The CDR3 is CASSEELAFGELFF. In DNA form, the CDR3 reads TGTGCCAGCAGTGAGGAGCTAGCGTTCGGGGAGCTGTTTTTT.

This chain uses TRBV9 with TRBJ2-5, with 9 bases lining up with TRBD2. V lost 1 base and J lost 5; bases outside the gene matches: 9. Germline V lookup: CDR1 SGDLS, CDR2 YYNGEE. The CDR3 runs to 16 residues. The CDR3 protein is CASSVRLAGGRETQYF. CDR3 nucleotides: TGTGCCAGCAGCGTAAGACTCGCGGGGGGGCGGGAGACCCAGTACTTC.

The rearrangement joins TRBV6-5 to TRBJ2-7; no definite D call. The CDR3 has 13 amino acids. V lost 7 bases and J lost 0, with 10 bases in between. Germline V gives CDR1 MNHEY, CDR2 SVGAGI. The CDR3 spells CASTARSSYEQYV. The CDR3 nucleotides are TGTGCCAGCACCGCGAGAAGCTCCTACGAGCAGTACGTC.

The CDR3 protein is CASSRGTGGTLSGGELFF. The CDR3 region has the DNA TGTGCCAGCAGCAGAGGGACAGGGGGCACGCTTTCGGGCGGGGAGCTGTTTTTT. The rearrangement links TRBV21-1 to TRBJ2-2; the table's D gene call, TRBD1, was not cross checked with the DNA. TRBV21-1 is a known pseudogene. This CDR3 spans 18 amino acids.

The chain joins TRBV2 to TRBJ2-3, with 10 bases aligning to TRBD2. The germline CDR1 and CDR2 sequences are SNHLY and FYNNEI. CDR3 size: 15 residues. The V segment lost 5 bases and the J segment 1 base; nucleotides outside the gene matches: 3. The CDR3 DNA is TGTGCCAGCAGTCAGCTAGCGGGGGGCACAGATACGCAGTATTTT. Protein sequence: CASSQLAGGTDTQYF. Full variable domain (rest looked up from reference TRBV2 and TRBJ2-3): EPEVTQTPSHQVTQMGQEVILRCVPISNHLYFYWYRQILGQKVEFLVSFYNNEISEKSEIFDDQFSVERPDGSNFTLKIRSTKLEDSAMYFCASSQLAGGTDTQYFGPGTRLTVL.

V gene TRBV5-1 combines with J gene TRBJ2-7; D unclear. The CDR3 is 14 residues long. The germline V gene has CDR1 SGHRS and CDR2 YFSETQ. Trimming shortened V by 3 bases and J by 0 bases, and 10 bases separated the two germline ends. CDR3 DNA sequence: TGCGCCAGCAGCTCTTCATTGAGCTCCTACGAGCAGTACTTC. Its translation is CASSSSLSSYEQYF.

The chain combines TRBV5-6 with TRBJ2-5, with 12 positions matching TRBD1. Germline trimming cut 4 bases from V and 5 bases from J; bases unmatched to any gene: 9. The CDR3 has 16 amino acids. Germline CDR1 reads SGHDT; CDR2 reads YYEEEE. The CDR3 region is CASSVTGTGGLETQYF. As DNA, the CDR3 is TGTGCCAGCAGCGTGACCGGGACAGGGGGCTTGGAGACCCAGTACTTC.

This chain uses TRBV6-5 with TRBJ1-1; D may be TRBD1 (6 bases). This CDR3 is 14 amino acids long. The V end was cut by 6 bases, the J end by 5 bases, with 16 bases between. Looked up from germline, CDR1 is MNHEY and CDR2 is SVGAGI. CDR3 amino acids: CASSPREGGTEAFF. CDR3 DNA: TGTGCCAGCAGCCCCCGCGAGGGGGGAACTGAAGCTTTCTTT.

This chain joins TRBV7-2 and TRBJ2-2; D might be TRBD2 (5 bases). The V and J ends lost 7 bases and 1 base respectively, with 13 bases between them. Germline V lookup: CDR1 SGHTA, CDR2 FQGNSA. CDR3 length: 15 amino acids. In nucleotides, the CDR3 is TGTGCCAGCACCAAAGGACTGCAGAACACCGGGGAGCTGTTTTTT. Translating it yields CASTKGLQNTGELFF.